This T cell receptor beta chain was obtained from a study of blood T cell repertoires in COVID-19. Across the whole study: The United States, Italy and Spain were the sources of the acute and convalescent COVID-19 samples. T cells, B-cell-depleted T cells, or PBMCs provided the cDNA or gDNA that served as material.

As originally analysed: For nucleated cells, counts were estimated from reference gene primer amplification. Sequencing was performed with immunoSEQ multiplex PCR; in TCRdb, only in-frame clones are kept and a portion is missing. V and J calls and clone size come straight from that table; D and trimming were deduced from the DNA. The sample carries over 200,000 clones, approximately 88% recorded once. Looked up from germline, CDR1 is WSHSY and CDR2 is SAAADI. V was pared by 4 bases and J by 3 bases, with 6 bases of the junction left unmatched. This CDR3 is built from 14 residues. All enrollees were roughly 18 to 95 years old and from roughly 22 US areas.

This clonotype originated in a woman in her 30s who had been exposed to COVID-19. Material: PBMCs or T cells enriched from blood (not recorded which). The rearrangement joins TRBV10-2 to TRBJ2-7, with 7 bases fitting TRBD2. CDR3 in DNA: TGCGCCAGCAGTGGATCCGGACTAGGCTACGAGCAGTACTTC. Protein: CASSGSGLGYEQYF.